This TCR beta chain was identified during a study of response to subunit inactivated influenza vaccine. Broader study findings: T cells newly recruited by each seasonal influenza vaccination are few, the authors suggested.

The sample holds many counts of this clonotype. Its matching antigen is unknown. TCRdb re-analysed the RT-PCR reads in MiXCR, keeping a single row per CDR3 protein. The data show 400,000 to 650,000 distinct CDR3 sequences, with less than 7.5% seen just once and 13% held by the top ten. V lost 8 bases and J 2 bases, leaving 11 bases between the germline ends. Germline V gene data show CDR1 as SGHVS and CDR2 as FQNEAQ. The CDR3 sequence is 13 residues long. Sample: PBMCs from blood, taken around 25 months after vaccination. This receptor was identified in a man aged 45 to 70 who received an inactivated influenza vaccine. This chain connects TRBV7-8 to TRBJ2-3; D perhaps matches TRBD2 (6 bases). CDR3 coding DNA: TGTGCCAGCGGGGGGACTGTCACAGATACGCAGTATTTT. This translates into CASGGTVTDTQYF.